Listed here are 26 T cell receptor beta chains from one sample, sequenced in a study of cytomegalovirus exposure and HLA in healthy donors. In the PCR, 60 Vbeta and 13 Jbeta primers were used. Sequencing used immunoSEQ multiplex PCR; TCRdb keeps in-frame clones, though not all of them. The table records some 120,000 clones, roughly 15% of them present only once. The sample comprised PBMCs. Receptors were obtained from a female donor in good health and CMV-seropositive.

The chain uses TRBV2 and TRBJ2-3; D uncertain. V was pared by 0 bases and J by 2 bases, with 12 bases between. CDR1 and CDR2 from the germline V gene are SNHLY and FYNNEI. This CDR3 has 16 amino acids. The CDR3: CASSEAFSRTTDTQYF. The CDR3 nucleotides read TGTGCCAGCAGTGAAGCTTTCTCCAGAACCACAGATACGCAGTATTTT.

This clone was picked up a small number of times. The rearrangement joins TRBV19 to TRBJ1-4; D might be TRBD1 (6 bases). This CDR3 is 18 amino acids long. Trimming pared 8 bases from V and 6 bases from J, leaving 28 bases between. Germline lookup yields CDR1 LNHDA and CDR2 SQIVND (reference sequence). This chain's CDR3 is CASSGGQKNLRLHEKLFF. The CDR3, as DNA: TGTGCCAGTTCCGGCGGACAGAAAAACCTGAGACTCCATGAAAAACTGTTTTTT.

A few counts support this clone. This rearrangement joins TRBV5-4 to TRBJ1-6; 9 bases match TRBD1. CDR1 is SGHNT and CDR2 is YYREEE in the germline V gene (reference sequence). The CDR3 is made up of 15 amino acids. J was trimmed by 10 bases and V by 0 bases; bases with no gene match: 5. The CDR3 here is CASSLGTGDFSPLHF. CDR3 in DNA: TGTGCCAGCAGCTTGGGGACAGGGGATTTCTCACCCCTCCACTTT.

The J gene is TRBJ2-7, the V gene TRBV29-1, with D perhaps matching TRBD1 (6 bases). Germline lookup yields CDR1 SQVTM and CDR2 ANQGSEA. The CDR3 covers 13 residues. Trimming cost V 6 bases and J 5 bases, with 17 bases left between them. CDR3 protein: CSVSQGILNEQYF. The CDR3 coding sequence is TGCAGCGTATCTCAGGGGATTTTGAACGAGCAGTACTTC.

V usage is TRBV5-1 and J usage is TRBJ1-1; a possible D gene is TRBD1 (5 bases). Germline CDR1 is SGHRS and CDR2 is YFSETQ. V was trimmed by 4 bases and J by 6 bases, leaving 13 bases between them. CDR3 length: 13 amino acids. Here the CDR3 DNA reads TGCGCCAGCAGCCCACAGACAGTATCTGAAGCTTTCTTT. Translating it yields CASSPQTVSEAFF.

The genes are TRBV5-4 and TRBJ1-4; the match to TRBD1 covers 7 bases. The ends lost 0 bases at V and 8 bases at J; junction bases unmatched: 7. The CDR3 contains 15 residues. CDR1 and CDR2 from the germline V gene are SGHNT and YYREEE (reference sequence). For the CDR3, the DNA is TGTGCCAGCAGCTTGGGAGGGGGCCGAGGCGAAAAACTGTTTTTT. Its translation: CASSLGGGRGEKLFF.

The CDR3 DNA sequence: TGTGCCAGCAGCCCGGACAGGACGGGGACTGAAGCTTTCTTT. Amino acids: CASSPDRTGTEAFF. The J gene is TRBJ1-1, the V gene TRBV11-2; 7 bases fit TRBD1. This CDR3 has 14 amino acids. The germline gives CDR1 SGHAT, CDR2 FQNNGV. The junction had 8 bases not matched to a gene; V was cut back by 5 bases and J by 5 bases.

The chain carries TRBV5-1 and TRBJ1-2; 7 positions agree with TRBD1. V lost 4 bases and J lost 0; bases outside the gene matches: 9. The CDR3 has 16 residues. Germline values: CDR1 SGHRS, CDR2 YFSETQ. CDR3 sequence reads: CASSPYPGGANYGYTF. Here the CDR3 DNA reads TGCGCCAGCAGCCCTTACCCAGGGGGAGCTAACTATGGCTACACCTTC.

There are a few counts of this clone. The CDR3 region is CASSSSGQGNSPLHF. The CDR3 DNA reads as TGTGCCAGCAGTTCATCGGGACAAGGGAATTCACCCCTCCACTTT. The rearrangement uses TRBV28 and TRBJ1-6, with a weak D call TRBD1 (6 bases). Germline V gives CDR1 MDHEN, CDR2 SYDVKM. V was cut by 4 bases and J by 7 bases, with 14 bases left in between. CDR3 length equals 15 residues.

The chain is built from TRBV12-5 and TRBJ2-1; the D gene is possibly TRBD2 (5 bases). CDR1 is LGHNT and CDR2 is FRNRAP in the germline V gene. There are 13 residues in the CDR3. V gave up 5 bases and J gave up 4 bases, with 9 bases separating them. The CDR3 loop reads CASGPGLYNEQFF. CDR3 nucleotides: TGTGCTAGTGGTCCAGGACTGTACAATGAGCAGTTCTTC.

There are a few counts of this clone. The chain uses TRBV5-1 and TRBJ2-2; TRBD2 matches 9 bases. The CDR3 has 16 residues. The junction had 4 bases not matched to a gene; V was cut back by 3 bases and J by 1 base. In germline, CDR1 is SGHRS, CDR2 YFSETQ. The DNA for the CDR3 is TGCGCCAGCAGCTCTAGACTAGCGGAGAACACCGGGGAGCTGTTTTTT. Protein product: CASSSRLAENTGELFF.

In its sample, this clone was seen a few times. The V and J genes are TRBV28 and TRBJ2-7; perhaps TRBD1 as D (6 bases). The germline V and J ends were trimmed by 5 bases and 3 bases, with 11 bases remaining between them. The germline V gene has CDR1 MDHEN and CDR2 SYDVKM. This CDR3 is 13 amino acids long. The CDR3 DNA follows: TGTGCCAGCAGTGCAGGGGTTGTCTACGAGCAGTACTTC. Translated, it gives CASSAGVVYEQYF.

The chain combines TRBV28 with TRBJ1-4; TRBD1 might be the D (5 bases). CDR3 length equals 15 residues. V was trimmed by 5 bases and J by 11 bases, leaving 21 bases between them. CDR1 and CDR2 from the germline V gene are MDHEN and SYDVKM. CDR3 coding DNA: TGTGCCAGCAGTCCCCCCCCGATGGGGGGTGGGAAACTGTTTTTT. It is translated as CASSPPPMGGGKLFF.

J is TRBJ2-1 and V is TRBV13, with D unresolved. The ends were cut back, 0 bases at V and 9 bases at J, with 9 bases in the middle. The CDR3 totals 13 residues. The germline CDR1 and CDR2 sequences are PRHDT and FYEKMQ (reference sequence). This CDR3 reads CASSLGLVAEQFF. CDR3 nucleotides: TGTGCCAGCAGCTTAGGGCTAGTTGCTGAGCAGTTCTTC.

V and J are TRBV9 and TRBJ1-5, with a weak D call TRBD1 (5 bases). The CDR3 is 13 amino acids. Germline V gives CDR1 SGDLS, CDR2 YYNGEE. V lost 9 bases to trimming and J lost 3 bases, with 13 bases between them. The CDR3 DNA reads TGTGCCACCGCCCGGGACTACAATCAGCCCCAGCATTTT. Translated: CATARDYNQPQHF. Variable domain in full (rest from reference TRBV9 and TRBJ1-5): DSGVTQTPKHLITATGQRVTLRCSPRSGDLSVYWYQQSLDQGLQFLIQYYNGEERAKGNILERFSAQQFPDLHSELNLSSLELGDSALYFCATARDYNQPQHFGDGTRLSIL.

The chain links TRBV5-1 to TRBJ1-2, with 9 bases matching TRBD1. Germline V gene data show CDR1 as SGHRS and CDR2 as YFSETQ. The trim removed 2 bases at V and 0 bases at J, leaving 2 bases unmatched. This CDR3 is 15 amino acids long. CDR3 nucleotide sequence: TGCGCCAGCAGCTTAGGGGACAGGGCTAACTATGGCTACACCTTC. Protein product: CASSLGDRANYGYTF. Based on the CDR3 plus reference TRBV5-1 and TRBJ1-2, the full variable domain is KAGVTQTPRYLIKTRGQQVTLSCSPISGHRSVSWYQQTPGQGLQFLFEYFSETQRNKGNFPGRFSGRQFSNSRSEMNVSTLELGDSALYLCASSLGDRANYGYTFGSGTRLTVV.

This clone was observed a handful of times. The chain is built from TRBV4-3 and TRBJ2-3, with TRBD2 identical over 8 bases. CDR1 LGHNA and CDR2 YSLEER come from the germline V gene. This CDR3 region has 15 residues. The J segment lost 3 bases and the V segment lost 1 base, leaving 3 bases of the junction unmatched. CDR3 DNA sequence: TGCGCCAGCAGCCAAGTGTCTAGCGGGACAGATACGCAGTATTTT. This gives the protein CASSQVSSGTDTQYF.

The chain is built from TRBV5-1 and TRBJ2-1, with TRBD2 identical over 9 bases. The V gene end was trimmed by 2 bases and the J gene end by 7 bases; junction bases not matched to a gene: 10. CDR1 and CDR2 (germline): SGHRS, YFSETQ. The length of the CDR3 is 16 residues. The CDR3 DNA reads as TGCGCCAGCAGCTTAATGAGGCGGGAGGGTGGGAATGAGCAGTTCTTC. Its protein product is CASSLMRREGGNEQFF.

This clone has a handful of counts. The CDR3 spells CASSQEGRGTEAFF. CDR3 coding DNA: TGCGCCAGCAGCCAAGAAGGGCGAGGGACTGAAGCTTTCTTT. The chain couples TRBV4-1 to TRBJ1-1; D is unresolved. There are 14 residues in the CDR3. V was cut by 0 bases and J by 5 bases, with 10 bases left in between. CDR1 is MGHRA and CDR2 is YSYEKL in the germline V gene.

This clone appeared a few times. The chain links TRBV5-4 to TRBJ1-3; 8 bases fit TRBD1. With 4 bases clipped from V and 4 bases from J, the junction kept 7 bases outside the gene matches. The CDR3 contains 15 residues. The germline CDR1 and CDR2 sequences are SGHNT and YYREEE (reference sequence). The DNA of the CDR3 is TGTGCCAGCAGCCGACCCGGGACAGGCGGAAACACCATATATTTT. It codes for CASSRPGTGGNTIYF.

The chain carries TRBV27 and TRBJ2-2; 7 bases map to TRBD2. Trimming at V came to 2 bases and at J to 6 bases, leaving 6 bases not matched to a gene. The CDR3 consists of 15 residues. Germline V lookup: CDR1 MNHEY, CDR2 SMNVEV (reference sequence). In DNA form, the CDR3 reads TGTGCCAGCAGTTTAGCGATAGCGGGTGCCGGGGAGCTGTTTTTT. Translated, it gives CASSLAIAGAGELFF.

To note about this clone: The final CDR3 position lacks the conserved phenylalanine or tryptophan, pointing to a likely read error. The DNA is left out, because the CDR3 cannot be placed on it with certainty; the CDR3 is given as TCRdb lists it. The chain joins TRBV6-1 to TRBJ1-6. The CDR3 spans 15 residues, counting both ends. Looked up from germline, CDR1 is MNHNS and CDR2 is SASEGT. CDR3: CASSEGVWAGSSPKV.

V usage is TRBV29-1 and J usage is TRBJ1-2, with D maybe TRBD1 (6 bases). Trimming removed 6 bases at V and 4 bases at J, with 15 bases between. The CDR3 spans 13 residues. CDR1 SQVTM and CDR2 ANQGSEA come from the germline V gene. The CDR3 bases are TGCAGCGTCCGACGGCAGGGGAGCTATGGCTACACCTTC. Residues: CSVRRQGSYGYTF.

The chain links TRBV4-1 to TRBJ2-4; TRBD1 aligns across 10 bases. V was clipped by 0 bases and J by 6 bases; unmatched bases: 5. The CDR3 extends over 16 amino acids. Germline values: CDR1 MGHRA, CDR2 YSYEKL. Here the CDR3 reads CASSQDWRTGGNIQYF. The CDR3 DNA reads TGCGCCAGCAGCCAAGATTGGCGGACAGGGGGAAACATTCAGTACTTC.

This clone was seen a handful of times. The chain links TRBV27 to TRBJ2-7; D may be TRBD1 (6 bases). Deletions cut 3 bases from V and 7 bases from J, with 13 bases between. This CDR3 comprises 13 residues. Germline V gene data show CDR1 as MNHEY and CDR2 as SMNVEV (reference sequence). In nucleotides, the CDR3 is TGTGCCAGCAGTTTGAGCGTCAGGGGAGAGCAGTACTTC. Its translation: CASSLSVRGEQYF.

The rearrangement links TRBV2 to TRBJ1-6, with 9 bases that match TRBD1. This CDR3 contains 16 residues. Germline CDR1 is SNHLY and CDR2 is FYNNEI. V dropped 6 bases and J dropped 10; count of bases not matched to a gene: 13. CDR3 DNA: TGTGCCAGCAGAGCCCCGGGACAGGGATTTAGATCACCCCTCCACTTT. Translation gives CASRAPGQGFRSPLHF. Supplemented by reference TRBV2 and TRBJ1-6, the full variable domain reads EPEVTQTPSHQVTQMGQEVILRCVPISNHLYFYWYRQILGQKVEFLVSFYNNEISEKSEIFDDQFSVERPDGSNFTLKIRSTKLEDSAMYFCASRAPGQGFRSPLHFGNGTRLTVT.